This paragraph reports one TCR beta chain. Its antigen is unknown. The data were produced by immunoSEQ multiplex PCR, yet TCRdb's version contains in-frame clones alone and is incomplete. The table records 150,000 to 180,000 clones, more than 90% of them present only once. These data come from a study of T cell responses to AZD1222 COVID-19 vaccine. Findings and limits, study-wide: There were vaccine-associated CD4 TCRs across spike, dominant at 160-218 and 743-854.

The TCR originated in an adult who received the AZD1222 COVID-19 vaccine. The sequenced sample was peripheral blood, obtained 28 days after the second AZD1222 dose.

The CDR3 DNA sequence: TGTGCCAGCAGCTTAGTCCCGGACTATGGCTACACCTTC. Translation: CASSLVPDYGYTF. The chain has TRBV11-2 and TRBJ1-2; D is uncertain. Germline V lookup: CDR1 SGHAT, CDR2 FQNNGV. The germline V and J ends were trimmed by 1 base and 3 bases, with 6 bases remaining between them. The CDR3 totals 13 residues.